This T cell receptor beta chain is drawn from a study of blood T cell repertoires in COVID-19. In the study overall: PBMCs, B-cell-depleted T cells, or T cells provided the cDNA or gDNA that made up the material.

Source study methods: Amplification with reference gene primers provided the estimates of nucleated cell counts. The method was immunoSEQ multiplex PCR; TCRdb's version includes in-frame clones alone and lacks a portion of them. For V, J and clone size, that table is used; D and trimming come from the DNA. The top ten hold about 4.5% of the sample, which has 250,000 to 350,000 clones, 90% seen once. V dropped 2 bases and J dropped 9; count of bases not matched to a gene: 14. In germline, CDR1 is KGHSH, CDR2 LQKENI. The length of the CDR3 is 18 residues. The origin of this receptor is a woman aged 18-30 years with acute COVID-19. The rearrangement uses TRBV18 and TRBJ2-1; 12 bases are a match to TRBD1. Sample: PBMCs or T cells enriched from blood (not recorded which). CDR3 protein: CASSPNIRGGTGGGEQFF. In DNA, the CDR3 is TGTGCCAGCTCACCAAATATTCGAGGCGGGACAGGGGGCGGTGAGCAGTTCTTC.